This entry lists 7 T cell receptor beta chains sequenced from one sample in a study of shared clonotypes between healthy human individuals. Produced via immunoSEQ multiplex PCR; TCRdb's table is partial and in-frame only. Found here are roughly 2.4 million clones, approximately 95% of them singletons; the top ten hold around 0.13%. Sequencing used naive CD4+ T cells sorted from blood. Noted subset: CD45RA+ positively selected. These receptor sequences come from a young man in good health.

The chain has TRBV5-4 and TRBJ2-1; TRBD2 matches at 16 bases. The junction had 10 bases not matched to a gene; V was cut back by 4 bases and J by 6 bases. This CDR3 region has 18 residues. The germline CDR1 and CDR2 sequences are SGHNT and YYREEE (reference sequence). The CDR3 DNA sequence: TGTGCCAGCAGCATGGGGACTAGCGGGGGGGCCGGTACCAATGAGCAGTTCTTC. As protein: CASSMGTSGGAGTNEQFF.

The rearrangement links TRBV5-3 to TRBJ2-7; D remains unclear. TRBV5-3 is annotated as an ORF whose role is uncertain. The V and J ends lost 1 base and 8 bases respectively, with 10 bases between them. This CDR3 region has 12 residues. The CDR3 is CARSLFPTKQYF. The DNA for the CDR3 is TGTGCCAGAAGCTTGTTTCCTACGAAGCAGTACTTC.

In regard to this clone: The same CDR3 also results from other DNA sequences found in this sample. V and J are TRBV11-2 and TRBJ2-1; D is undetermined. V lost 1 base, J lost 7 bases, and 5 bases lay in between. The CDR3 spans 12 residues. The V gene's germline CDR1 is SGHAT and CDR2 FQNNGV. The CDR3 nucleotides read TGTGCCAGCAGCTTAGGTTATAATGAGCAGTTCTTC. It codes for CASSLGYNEQFF.

The chain recombines TRBV5-6 with TRBJ1-6; TRBD1 matches at 11 bases. V lost 2 bases, J lost 7 bases, and 2 bases stayed unmatched. There are 15 residues in the CDR3. Germline-derived CDR1 and CDR2 are SGHDT and YYEEEE. CDR3 in amino acids: CASSFRTGGNSPLHF. In nucleotides, the CDR3 is TGTGCCAGCAGCTTTAGGACAGGGGGCAATTCACCCCTCCACTTT.

The rearrangement links TRBV7-2 to TRBJ2-2, with D perhaps TRBD2 (6 bases). V was trimmed by 4 bases and J by 5 bases, leaving 14 bases between them. This CDR3 spans 15 amino acids. Germline V CDR1 and CDR2: SGHTA, FQGNSA. CDR3 DNA: TGTGCCAGCAGCTCGAGACTAGTTTGGACCGGGGAGCTGTTTTTT. This sequence encodes CASSSRLVWTGELFF.

The chain joins TRBV18 to TRBJ2-7; TRBD1 matches 9 bases. The CDR3 extends over 15 amino acids. Germline CDR1 is KGHSH and CDR2 is LQKENI. V lost 2 bases, J lost 2 bases, and 4 bases stayed unmatched. CDR3 sequence: CASSPKDRGPYEQYF. Here the CDR3 DNA reads TGTGCCAGCTCACCAAAGGACAGGGGCCCCTACGAGCAGTACTTC.

The rearrangement uses TRBV5-1 and TRBJ2-7; D may be TRBD2 (5 bases). The length of the CDR3 is 14 residues. Germline V lookup: CDR1 SGHRS, CDR2 YFSETQ. V lost 0 bases, J lost 5 bases, and 12 bases lay in between. The CDR3 DNA sequence: TGCGCCAGCAGCTTGGTACGGGGATCGGACGAGCAGTACTTC. Its translation is CASSLVRGSDEQYF.